This T cell receptor (beta chain) was identified in a study of cytomegalovirus exposure and HLA in healthy donors. Primers for the PCR totalled 60 Vbeta and 13 Jbeta. Original processing methods: Some 80 million unique TCR beta chains, 10 million to 14 million shared, were counted in a later analysis. Profiled with immunoSEQ multiplex PCR; TCRdb holds only in-frame clones, not every one. V and J calls plus clone size are reproduced from that table; the DNA served to infer D and trimming. The sample lists around 150,000 clones, about 74% seen once, with around 3.1% in the top ten. Germline values: CDR1 MDHEN, CDR2 SYDVKM. The CDR3 length is 14 residues. Trimming stripped 6 bases from V and 2 bases from J, with 11 bases between. Every donor was a healthy person donating bone marrow. Donors were ostensibly healthy at sampling, although undocumented immune exposures were probable.

The sample consisted of PBMCs. This clonotype was sampled from a man aged 40-50 years in good health and CMV-seronegative. This sequence joins TRBV28 and TRBJ1-3, with D hard to call. CDR3: CASRSGSPGNTIYF. CDR3 DNA: TGTGCCAGCAGATCGGGGTCCCCTGGAAACACCATATATTTT.